The rows below give T cell receptor beta chains drawn from one sample of a study of T-cell reconstitution after alpha-beta-depleted transplantation in children. TCRdb processed the PCR reads anew with MiXCR; each CDR3 protein has one entry. This table holds fewer than 200,000 distinct CDR3 sequences, over 5.5% found once. The sample consisted of PBMCs from the stem cell graft donor, taken from the stem cell graft. Receptors originate from a human donor who donated a stem cell graft to a child with Wiskott-Aldrich syndrome. The CDR3 runs from the conserved cysteine through the conserved F or W. A D gene is named only where the DNA matches it firmly. Only part of the rows carry a size: once, few, many, or a class if the clone is expanded.

V gene: TRBV20-1; clone size: many; D gene: -; J gene: TRBJ2-7; CDR3 DNA: TGCAGTGCTAGAGATGAGGGGAGCTCCTACGAGCAGTACTTC; CDR3 protein: CSARDEGSSYEQYF
V gene: TRBV6-5; clone size: many; D gene: -; J gene: TRBJ1-1; CDR3 DNA: TGTGCCAGCAGTTACTCGATGAACACTGAAGCTTTCTTT; CDR3 protein: CASSYSMNTEAFF
V gene: TRBV2; clone size: few; D gene: TRBD2; J gene: TRBJ2-3; CDR3 DNA: TGTGCCAGCAGTGGGACTAGCGGGAGGGCCCATCATACGCAGTATTTT; CDR3 protein: CASSGTSGRAHHTQYF
V gene: TRBV20-1; clone size: few; D gene: TRBD2; J gene: TRBJ2-1; CDR3 DNA: TGCAGTGCTAGCCGCCGATTGGGGGGGGAGATAAAGTACAATGAGCAGTTCTTC; CDR3 protein: CSASRRLGGEIKYNEQFF
V gene: TRBV2; clone size: many; D gene: TRBD1; J gene: TRBJ1-6; CDR3 DNA: TGTGCCGGCGGGACAGAGAGCTCCTATAATTCACCCCTCCACTTT; CDR3 protein: CAGGTESSYNSPLHF
V gene: TRBV28; clone size: few; D gene: -; J gene: TRBJ1-2; CDR3 DNA: TGTGCCAGCAGCCCCGGGACACGGAACTATGGCTACACCTTC; CDR3 protein: CASSPGTRNYGYTF
V gene: TRBV5-1; clone size: -; D gene: TRBD2; J gene: TRBJ2-2; CDR3 DNA: TGCGCCAGCAGCATGACTAGCGGGGGCTCGAACACCGGGGAGCTGTTTTTT; CDR3 protein: CASSMTSGGSNTGELFF
V gene: TRBV29-1; clone size: many; D gene: -; J gene: TRBJ2-3; CDR3 DNA: TGCAGCGTTGGCCAGGGAGAGACGCAGTATTTT; CDR3 protein: CSVGQGETQYF
V gene: TRBV29-1; clone size: many; D gene: TRBD1; J gene: TRBJ1-5; CDR3 DNA: TGCAGCGTTGGGAACAGGGGGGTCGATGGCAATCAGCCCCAGCATTTT; CDR3 protein: CSVGNRGVDGNQPQHF
V gene: TRBV15; clone size: many; D gene: -; J gene: TRBJ1-5; CDR3 DNA: TGTGCCACCAGCAGAGATGTTCAGCCCCAGCATTTT; CDR3 protein: CATSRDVQPQHF
V gene: TRBV7-2; clone size: -; D gene: TRBD2; J gene: TRBJ2-4; CDR3 DNA: TGTGCCAGCAGCGAAGGACTAGCGGGGGTAATCGGTCAGTACTTC; CDR3 protein: CASSEGLAGVIGQYF
V gene: TRBV11-2; clone size: many; D gene: TRBD1; J gene: TRBJ1-1; CDR3 DNA: TGTGCCAGCAGCTTAGAATTGGGACAGGGGAGGGTACGGACTGAAGCTTTCTTT; CDR3 protein: CASSLELGQGRVRTEAFF
V gene: TRBV7-9; clone size: -; D gene: -; J gene: TRBJ2-7; CDR3 DNA: TGTGCCAGCAGCACCTCGAATGAGGGCACCTACGAGCAGTACTTC; CDR3 protein: CASSTSNEGTYEQYF
V gene: TRBV7-2; clone size: -; D gene: TRBD2; J gene: TRBJ2-1; CDR3 DNA: TGTGCCAGCAGCTTAGCGGGGGCTAGCGGGATTTTCAATGAGCAGTTCTTC; CDR3 protein: CASSLAGASGIFNEQFF
V gene: TRBV11-2; clone size: -; D gene: TRBD1; J gene: TRBJ1-2; CDR3 DNA: TGTGCCAGCAGCTTAGAACCAGGGGGCTATGGCTACACCTTC; CDR3 protein: CASSLEPGGYGYTF
V gene: TRBV24-1; clone size: many; D gene: -; J gene: TRBJ2-1; CDR3 DNA: TGTGCCACCAGTGATGCGAGGGCGGAAACCTACAATGAGCAGTTCTTC; CDR3 protein: CATSDARAETYNEQFF
V gene: TRBV10-3; clone size: many; D gene: -; J gene: TRBJ1-1; CDR3 DNA: TGTGCCATCGGGGAGGGAAGTCACGCTTTCTTT; CDR3 protein: CAIGEGSHAFF
V gene: TRBV18; clone size: -; D gene: TRBD1; J gene: TRBJ2-7; CDR3 DNA: TGTGCCAGCTCACGGGACAGGGTCGACGAGCAGTACTTC; CDR3 protein: CASSRDRVDEQYF
V gene: TRBV12-3/TRBV12-4; clone size: many; D gene: TRBD2; J gene: TRBJ2-3; CDR3 DNA: TGTGCCAGCAGTTTATCGGGAGGGGAGACAGATACGCAGTATTTT; CDR3 protein: CASSLSGGETDTQYF
V gene: TRBV18; clone size: -; D gene: TRBD2; J gene: TRBJ2-3; CDR3 DNA: TGTGCCAGCTCACCGGGACTAGATTTCACAGATACGCAGTATTTT; CDR3 protein: CASSPGLDFTDTQYF
V gene: TRBV20-1; clone size: many; D gene: -; J gene: TRBJ2-7; CDR3 DNA: TGCAGTGCTAGCGGCGGGGAACTCCCATTACCCGAGCAGTACTTC; CDR3 protein: CSASGGELPLPEQYF
V gene: TRBV7-9; clone size: few; D gene: TRBD2; J gene: TRBJ2-3; CDR3 DNA: TGTGCCAGCAGCCCCGAGACTAGCTTGTCGCAGTATTTT; CDR3 protein: CASSPETSLSQYF
V gene: TRBV20-1; clone size: many; D gene: -; J gene: TRBJ2-1; CDR3 DNA: TGCAGTGCCCAACAATACAATGAGCAGTTCTTC; CDR3 protein: CSAQQYNEQFF
V gene: TRBV12-3/TRBV12-4; clone size: many; D gene: -; J gene: TRBJ2-5; CDR3 DNA: TGTGCCAGCAGTGGGGGTGGAGGGCAAGAGACCCAGTACTTC; CDR3 protein: CASSGGGGQETQYF
V gene: TRBV5-1; clone size: many; D gene: -; J gene: TRBJ2-1; CDR3 DNA: TGCGCCAGCAGCTTGGACGGGAGCGATGAGCAGTTCTTC; CDR3 protein: CASSLDGSDEQFF
V gene: TRBV9; clone size: -; D gene: -; J gene: TRBJ2-7; CDR3 DNA: TGTGCCAGCAGCGTAGAGGTCGCGAGAGTCTCCTACGAGCAGTACTTC; CDR3 protein: CASSVEVARVSYEQYF
V gene: TRBV12-3/TRBV12-4; clone size: few; D gene: -; J gene: TRBJ2-3; CDR3 DNA: TGTGCCAGCAGTTTTTACGGGAGTGGAACAGATACGCAGTATTTT; CDR3 protein: CASSFYGSGTDTQYF
V gene: TRBV4-2; clone size: many; D gene: TRBD2; J gene: TRBJ2-3; CDR3 DNA: TGTGCCAGCACCCCTGGGACTAGCCGCTCAGATACGCAGTATTTT; CDR3 protein: CASTPGTSRSDTQYF
V gene: TRBV7-9; clone size: many; D gene: -; J gene: TRBJ2-2; CDR3 DNA: TGTGCCAGCAGCTCTTCGTTTGCAGGGTGGGCCGGGGAGCTGTTTTTT; CDR3 protein: CASSSSFAGWAGELFF
V gene: TRBV5-1; clone size: -; D gene: TRBD1; J gene: TRBJ1-4; CDR3 DNA: TGCGCCAGCAGCGGGGGACAGAATGAAAAACTGTTTTTT; CDR3 protein: CASSGGQNEKLFF
V gene: TRBV7-9; clone size: many; D gene: -; J gene: TRBJ2-7; CDR3 DNA: TGTGCCAGCAGCGACACCAGGGCTGGGGAGCAGAACTTC; CDR3 protein: CASSDTRAGEQNF
V gene: TRBV28; clone size: -; D gene: -; J gene: TRBJ1-2; CDR3 DNA: TGTGCCAGCAGTTTTAATGGGATAGGCGGCAGGGTGAAATATGGCTACACCTTC; CDR3 protein: CASSFNGIGGRVKYGYTF
V gene: TRBV5-1; clone size: many; D gene: -; J gene: TRBJ2-7; CDR3 DNA: TGCGCCAGCAGCTTGGATGGGGCCTCCTACGAGCAGTACTTC; CDR3 protein: CASSLDGASYEQYF
V gene: TRBV4-2; clone size: many; D gene: -; J gene: TRBJ2-1; CDR3 DNA: TGTGCCAGCAGCCTCTGGGACCTTTCGTCGGGGCAGTTCTTC; CDR3 protein: CASSLWDLSSGQFF
V gene: TRBV7-6; clone size: many; D gene: -; J gene: TRBJ2-6; CDR3 DNA: TGTGCCAGCAGCCCTCGGGACACCGTTTCTGGGGCCAACGTCCTGACTTTC; CDR3 protein: CASSPRDTVSGANVLTF
V gene: TRBV12-3/TRBV12-4; clone size: many; D gene: TRBD2; J gene: TRBJ2-1; CDR3 DNA: TGTGCCAGCAGTTTTCGGCTAGCGGGGGGGAGACAGTTCTTC; CDR3 protein: CASSFRLAGGRQFF
V gene: TRBV10-1; clone size: many; D gene: -; J gene: TRBJ2-1; CDR3 DNA: TGCGCCAGCAGTGAGTCGGGTAGCGTGTCCTACAATGAGCAGTTCTTC; CDR3 protein: CASSESGSVSYNEQFF